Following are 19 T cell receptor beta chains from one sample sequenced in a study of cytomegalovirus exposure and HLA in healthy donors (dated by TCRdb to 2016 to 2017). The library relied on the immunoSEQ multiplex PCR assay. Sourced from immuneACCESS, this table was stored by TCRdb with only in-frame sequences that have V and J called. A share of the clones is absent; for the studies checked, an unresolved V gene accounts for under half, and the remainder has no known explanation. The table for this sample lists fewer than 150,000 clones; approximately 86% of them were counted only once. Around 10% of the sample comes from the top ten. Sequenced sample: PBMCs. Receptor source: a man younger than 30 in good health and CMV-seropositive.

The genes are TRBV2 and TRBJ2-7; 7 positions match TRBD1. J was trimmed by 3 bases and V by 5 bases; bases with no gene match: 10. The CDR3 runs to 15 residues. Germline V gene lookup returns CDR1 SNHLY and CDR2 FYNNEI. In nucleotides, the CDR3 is TGTGCCAGCAGTCAACCCCCCGACAGGGACTACGAGCAGTACTTC. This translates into CASSQPPDRDYEQYF.

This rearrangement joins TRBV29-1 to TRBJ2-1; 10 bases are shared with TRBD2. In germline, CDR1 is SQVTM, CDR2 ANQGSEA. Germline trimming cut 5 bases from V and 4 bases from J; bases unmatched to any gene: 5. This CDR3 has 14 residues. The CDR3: CSVIRTSGYNEQFF. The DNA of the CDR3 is TGCAGCGTTATAAGGACTAGCGGATACAATGAGCAGTTCTTC.

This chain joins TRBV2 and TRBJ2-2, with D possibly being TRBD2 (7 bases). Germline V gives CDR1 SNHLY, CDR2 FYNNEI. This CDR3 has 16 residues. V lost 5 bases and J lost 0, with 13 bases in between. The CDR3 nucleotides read TGTGCCAGCAGTTCAAGGGGGGGAACGAACACCGGGGAGCTGTTTTTT. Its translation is CASSSRGGTNTGELFF.

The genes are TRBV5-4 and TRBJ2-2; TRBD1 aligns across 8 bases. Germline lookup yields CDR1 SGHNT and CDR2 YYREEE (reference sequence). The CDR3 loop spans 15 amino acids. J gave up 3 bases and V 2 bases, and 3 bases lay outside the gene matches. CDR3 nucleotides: TGTGCCAGCAGCTTTGCAGGGGGCGACACCGGGGAGCTGTTTTTT. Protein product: CASSFAGGDTGELFF.

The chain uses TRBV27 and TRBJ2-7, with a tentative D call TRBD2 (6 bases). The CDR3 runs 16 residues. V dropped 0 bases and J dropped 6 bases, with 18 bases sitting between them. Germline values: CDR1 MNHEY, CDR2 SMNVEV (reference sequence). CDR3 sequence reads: CASSLSGGLTSLEQYF. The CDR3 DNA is TGTGCCAGCAGTTTATCCGGGGGACTTACCTCTCTCGAGCAGTACTTC.

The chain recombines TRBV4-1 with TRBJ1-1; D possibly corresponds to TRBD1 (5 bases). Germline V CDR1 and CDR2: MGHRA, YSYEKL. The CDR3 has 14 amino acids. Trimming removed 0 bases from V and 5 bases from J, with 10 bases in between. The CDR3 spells CASSQERSGTEAFF. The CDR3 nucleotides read TGCGCCAGCAGCCAAGAAAGGTCAGGGACTGAAGCTTTCTTT.

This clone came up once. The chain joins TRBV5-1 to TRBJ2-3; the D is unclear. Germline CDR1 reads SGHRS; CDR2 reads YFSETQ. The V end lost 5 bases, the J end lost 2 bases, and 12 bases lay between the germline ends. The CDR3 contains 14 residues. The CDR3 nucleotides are TGCGCCAGCAGTAGTATATCTGACACAGATACGCAGTATTTT. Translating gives CASSSISDTDTQYF.

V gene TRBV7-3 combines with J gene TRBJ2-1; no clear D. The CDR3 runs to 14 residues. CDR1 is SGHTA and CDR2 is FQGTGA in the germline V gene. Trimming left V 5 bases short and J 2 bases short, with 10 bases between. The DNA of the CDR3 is TGTGCCAGCAGCCTCTCTGGAGCCTACAATGAGCAGTTCTTC. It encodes CASSLSGAYNEQFF.

The CDR3 nucleotides are TGTGCCTGGAGTCCCAGGGGGAGCCAGCCCCAGCATTTT. Residues: CAWSPRGSQPQHF. The chain has TRBV30 and TRBJ1-5, with 7 bases that match TRBD1. Germline V CDR1 and CDR2: GTSNPN, SVGIG (reference sequence). The trim removed 2 bases at V and 7 bases at J, leaving 5 bases unmatched. CDR3 length: 13 residues.

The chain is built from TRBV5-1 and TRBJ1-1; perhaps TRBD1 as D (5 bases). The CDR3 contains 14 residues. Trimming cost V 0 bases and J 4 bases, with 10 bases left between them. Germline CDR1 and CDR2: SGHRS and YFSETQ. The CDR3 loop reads CASSLVTAGTEAFF. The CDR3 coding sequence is TGCGCCAGCAGCTTGGTGACAGCAGGCACTGAAGCTTTCTTT.

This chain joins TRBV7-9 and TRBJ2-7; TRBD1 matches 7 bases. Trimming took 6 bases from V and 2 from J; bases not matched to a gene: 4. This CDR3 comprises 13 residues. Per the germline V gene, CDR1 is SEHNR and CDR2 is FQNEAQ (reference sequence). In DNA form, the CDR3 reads TGTGCCAGCAGTTACGGACAGGCCTACGAGCAGTACTTC. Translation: CASSYGQAYEQYF.

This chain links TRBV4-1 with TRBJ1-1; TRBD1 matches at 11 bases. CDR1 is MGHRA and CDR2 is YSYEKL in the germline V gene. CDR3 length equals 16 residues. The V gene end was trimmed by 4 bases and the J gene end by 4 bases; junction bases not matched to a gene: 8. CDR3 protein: CASSPSPGTGGTEAFF. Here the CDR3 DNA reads TGCGCCAGCAGCCCAAGTCCCGGGACAGGGGGCACTGAAGCTTTCTTT.

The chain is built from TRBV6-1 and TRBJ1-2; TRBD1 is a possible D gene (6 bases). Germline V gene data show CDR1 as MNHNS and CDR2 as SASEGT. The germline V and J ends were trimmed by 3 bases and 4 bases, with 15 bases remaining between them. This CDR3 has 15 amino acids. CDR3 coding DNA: TGTGCCAGCAGTGAGGCCAGCAGGGGTGGCTATGGCTACACCTTC. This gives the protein CASSEASRGGYGYTF.

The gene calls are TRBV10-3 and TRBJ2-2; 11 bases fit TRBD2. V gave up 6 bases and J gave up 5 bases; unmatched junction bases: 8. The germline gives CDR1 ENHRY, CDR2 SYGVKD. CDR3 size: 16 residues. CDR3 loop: CAIRRSGGAGTGELFF. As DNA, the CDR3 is TGTGCCATCAGACGTAGCGGGGGGGCCGGAACCGGGGAGCTGTTTTTT.

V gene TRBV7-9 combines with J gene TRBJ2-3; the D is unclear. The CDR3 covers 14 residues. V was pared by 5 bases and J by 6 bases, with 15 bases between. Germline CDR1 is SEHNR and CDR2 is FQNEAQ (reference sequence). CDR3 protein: CASSAQGPADTQYF. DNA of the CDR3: TGTGCCAGCAGCGCTCAAGGTCCAGCGGATACGCAGTATTTT.

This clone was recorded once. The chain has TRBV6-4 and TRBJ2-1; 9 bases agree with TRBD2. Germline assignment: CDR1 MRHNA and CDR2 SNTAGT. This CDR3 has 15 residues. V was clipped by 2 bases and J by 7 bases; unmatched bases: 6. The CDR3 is CASSDGTSKGNEQFF. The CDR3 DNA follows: TGTGCCAGCAGTGACGGGACTAGCAAGGGTAATGAGCAGTTCTTC.

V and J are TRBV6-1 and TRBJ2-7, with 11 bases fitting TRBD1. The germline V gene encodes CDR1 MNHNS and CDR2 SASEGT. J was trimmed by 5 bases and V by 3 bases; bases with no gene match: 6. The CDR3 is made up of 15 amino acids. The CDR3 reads CASSDRDRGVDEQYF. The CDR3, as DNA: TGTGCCAGCAGTGACCGGGACAGGGGGGTCGACGAGCAGTACTTC.

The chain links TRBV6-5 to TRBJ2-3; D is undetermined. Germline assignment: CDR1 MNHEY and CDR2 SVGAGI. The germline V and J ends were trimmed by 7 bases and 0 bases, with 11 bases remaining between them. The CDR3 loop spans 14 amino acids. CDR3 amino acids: CASTKRTSTDTQYF. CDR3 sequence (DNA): TGTGCCAGCACTAAACGTACTAGCACAGATACGCAGTATTTT.

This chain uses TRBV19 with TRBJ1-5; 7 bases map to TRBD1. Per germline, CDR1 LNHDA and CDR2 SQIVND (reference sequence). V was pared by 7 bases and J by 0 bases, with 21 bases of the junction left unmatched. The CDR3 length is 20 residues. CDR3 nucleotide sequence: TGTGCCAGTACCGACTCGTTGGGACAGCCGGCCTCATATAGCAATCAGCCCCAGCATTTT. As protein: CASTDSLGQPASYSNQPQHF. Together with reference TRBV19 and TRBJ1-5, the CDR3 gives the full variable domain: DGGITQSPKYLFRKEGQNVTLSCEQNLNHDAMYWYRQDPGQGLRLIYYSQIVNDFQKGDIAEGYSVSREKKESFPLTVTSAQKNPTAFYLCASTDSLGQPASYSNQPQHFGDGTRLSIL.